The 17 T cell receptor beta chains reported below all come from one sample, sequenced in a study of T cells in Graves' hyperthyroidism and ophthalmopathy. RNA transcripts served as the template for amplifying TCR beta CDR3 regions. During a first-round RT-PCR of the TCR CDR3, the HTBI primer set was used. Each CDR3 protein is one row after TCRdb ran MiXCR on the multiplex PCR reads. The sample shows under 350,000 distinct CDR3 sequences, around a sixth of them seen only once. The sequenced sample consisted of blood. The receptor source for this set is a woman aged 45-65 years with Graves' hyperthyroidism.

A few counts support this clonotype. The CDR3 coding sequence is TGTGCCAGCAGCGTAGGGGATTCGTCCTACAATGAGCAGTTCTTC. Protein: CASSVGDSSYNEQFF. The J gene is TRBJ2-1, the V gene TRBV9; no clear D. The CDR3 sequence is 15 residues long. From germline, CDR1 is SGDLS and CDR2 YYNGEE. The V gene lost 0 bases and the J gene lost 1 base, with 8 bases spanning the gap.

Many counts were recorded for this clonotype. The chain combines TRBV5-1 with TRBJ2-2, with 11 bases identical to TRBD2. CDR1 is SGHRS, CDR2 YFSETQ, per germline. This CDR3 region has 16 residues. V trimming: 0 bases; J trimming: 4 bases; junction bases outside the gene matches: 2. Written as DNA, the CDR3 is TGCGCCAGCAGCTTGGTACTAGCGGGAGTCACCGGGGAGCTGTTTTTT. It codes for CASSLVLAGVTGELFF. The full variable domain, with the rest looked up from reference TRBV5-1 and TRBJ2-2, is KAGVTQTPRYLIKTRGQQVTLSCSPISGHRSVSWYQQTPGQGLQFLFEYFSETQRNKGNFPGRFSGRQFSNSRSEMNVSTLELGDSALYLCASSLVLAGVTGELFFGEGSRLTVL.

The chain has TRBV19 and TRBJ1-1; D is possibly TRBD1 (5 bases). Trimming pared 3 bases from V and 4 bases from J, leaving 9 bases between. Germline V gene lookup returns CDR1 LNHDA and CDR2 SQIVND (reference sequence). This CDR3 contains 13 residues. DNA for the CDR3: TGTGCCAGTAGTATTCAGACAGCCACTGAAGCTTTCTTT. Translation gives CASSIQTATEAFF.

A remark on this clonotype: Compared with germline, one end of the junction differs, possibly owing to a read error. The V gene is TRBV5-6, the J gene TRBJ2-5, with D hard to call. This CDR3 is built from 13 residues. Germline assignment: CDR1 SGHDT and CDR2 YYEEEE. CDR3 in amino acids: CASSTNYQETQYF. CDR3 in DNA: TGCGCCAGCAGCACCAACTACCAAGAGACCCAGTACTTC.

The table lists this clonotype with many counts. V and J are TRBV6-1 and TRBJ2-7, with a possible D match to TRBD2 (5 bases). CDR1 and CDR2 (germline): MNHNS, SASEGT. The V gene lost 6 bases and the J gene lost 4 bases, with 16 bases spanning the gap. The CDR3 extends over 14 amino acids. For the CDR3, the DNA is TGTGCCAGCAGGGGTAGCGAGCCACGATACGAGCAGTACGTC. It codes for CASRGSEPRYEQYV.

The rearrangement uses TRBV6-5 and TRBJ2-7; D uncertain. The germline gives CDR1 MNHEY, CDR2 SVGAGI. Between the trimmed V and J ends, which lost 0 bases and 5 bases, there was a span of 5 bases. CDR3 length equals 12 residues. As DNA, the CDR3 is TGTGCCAGCAGTTACTCGATAGACGAGCAGTACTTC. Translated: CASSYSIDEQYF.

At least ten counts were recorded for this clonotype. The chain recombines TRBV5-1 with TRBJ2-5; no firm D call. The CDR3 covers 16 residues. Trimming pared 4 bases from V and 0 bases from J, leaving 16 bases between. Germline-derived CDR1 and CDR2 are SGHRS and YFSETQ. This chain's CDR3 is CASSPGVWADQETQYF. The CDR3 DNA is TGCGCCAGCAGCCCGGGCGTGTGGGCGGACCAAGAGACCCAGTACTTC.

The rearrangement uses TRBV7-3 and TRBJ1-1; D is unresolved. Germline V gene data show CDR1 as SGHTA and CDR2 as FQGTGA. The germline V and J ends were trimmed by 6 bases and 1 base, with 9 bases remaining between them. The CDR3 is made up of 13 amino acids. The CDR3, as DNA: TGTGCCAGCAGGAGCGATGCGAACACTGAAGCTTTCTTT. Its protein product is CASRSDANTEAFF.

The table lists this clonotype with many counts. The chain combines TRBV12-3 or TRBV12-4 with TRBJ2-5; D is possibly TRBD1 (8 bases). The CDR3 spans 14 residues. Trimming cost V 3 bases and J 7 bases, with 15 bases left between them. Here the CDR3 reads CASSLEDREGTQYF. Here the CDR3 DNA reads TGTGCCAGCAGTTTGGAGGACAGGGAGGGGACCCAGTACTTC.

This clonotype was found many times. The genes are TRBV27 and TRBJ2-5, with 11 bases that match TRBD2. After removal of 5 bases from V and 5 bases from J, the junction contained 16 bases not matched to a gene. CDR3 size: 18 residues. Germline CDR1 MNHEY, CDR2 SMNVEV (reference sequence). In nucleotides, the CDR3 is TGTGCCAGCAGTCCGGCTAGCGGGAGGACCTCCATCGCGGAGACCCAGTACTTC. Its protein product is CASSPASGRTSIAETQYF.

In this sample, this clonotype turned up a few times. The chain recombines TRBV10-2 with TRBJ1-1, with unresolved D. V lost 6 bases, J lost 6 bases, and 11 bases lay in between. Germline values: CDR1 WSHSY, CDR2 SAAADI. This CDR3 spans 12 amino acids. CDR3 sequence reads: CASRDLQAEAFF. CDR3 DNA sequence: TGCGCCAGCAGGGACCTCCAGGCTGAAGCTTTCTTT.

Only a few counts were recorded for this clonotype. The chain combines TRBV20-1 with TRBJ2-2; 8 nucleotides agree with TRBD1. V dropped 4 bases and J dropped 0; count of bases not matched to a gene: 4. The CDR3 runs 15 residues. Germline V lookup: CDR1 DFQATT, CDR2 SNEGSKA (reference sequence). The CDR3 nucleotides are TGCAGTGCTACGGACAGGGAGTCGAACACCGGGGAGCTGTTTTTT. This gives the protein CSATDRESNTGELFF.

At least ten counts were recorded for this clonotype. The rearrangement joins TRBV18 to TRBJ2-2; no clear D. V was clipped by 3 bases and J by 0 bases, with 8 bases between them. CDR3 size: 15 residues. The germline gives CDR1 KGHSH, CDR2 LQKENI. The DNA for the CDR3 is TGTGCCAGCTCACCGCGAAGAGCGAACACCGGGGAGCTGTTTTTT. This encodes CASSPRRANTGELFF.

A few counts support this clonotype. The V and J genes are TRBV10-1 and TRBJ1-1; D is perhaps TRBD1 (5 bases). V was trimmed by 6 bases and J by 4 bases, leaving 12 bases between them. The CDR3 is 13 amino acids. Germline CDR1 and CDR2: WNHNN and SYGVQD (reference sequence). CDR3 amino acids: CASRLGLATEAFF. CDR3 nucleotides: TGCGCCAGCAGATTGGGACTCGCCACTGAAGCTTTCTTT.

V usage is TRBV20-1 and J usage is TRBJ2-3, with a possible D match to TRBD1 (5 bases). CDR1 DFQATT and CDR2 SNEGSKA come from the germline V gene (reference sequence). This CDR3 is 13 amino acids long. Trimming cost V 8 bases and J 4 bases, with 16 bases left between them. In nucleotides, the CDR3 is TGCAGTTACGACAGACCGAACGCAGATACGCAGTATTTT. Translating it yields CSYDRPNADTQYF.

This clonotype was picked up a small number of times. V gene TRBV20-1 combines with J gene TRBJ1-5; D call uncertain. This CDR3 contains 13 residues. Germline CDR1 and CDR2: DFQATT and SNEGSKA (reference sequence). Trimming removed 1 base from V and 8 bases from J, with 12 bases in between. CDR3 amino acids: CSARGRPGEPQHF. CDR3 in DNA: TGCAGTGCTAGAGGTCGGCCGGGTGAGCCCCAGCATTTT.

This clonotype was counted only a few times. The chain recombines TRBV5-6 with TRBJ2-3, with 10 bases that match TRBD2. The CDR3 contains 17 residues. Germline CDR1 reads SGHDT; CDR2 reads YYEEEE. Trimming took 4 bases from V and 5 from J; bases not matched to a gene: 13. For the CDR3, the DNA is TGTGCCAGCAGCCCACCTAGCGGGAGTTTAATGGGAGATACGCAGTATTTT. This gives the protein CASSPPSGSLMGDTQYF.